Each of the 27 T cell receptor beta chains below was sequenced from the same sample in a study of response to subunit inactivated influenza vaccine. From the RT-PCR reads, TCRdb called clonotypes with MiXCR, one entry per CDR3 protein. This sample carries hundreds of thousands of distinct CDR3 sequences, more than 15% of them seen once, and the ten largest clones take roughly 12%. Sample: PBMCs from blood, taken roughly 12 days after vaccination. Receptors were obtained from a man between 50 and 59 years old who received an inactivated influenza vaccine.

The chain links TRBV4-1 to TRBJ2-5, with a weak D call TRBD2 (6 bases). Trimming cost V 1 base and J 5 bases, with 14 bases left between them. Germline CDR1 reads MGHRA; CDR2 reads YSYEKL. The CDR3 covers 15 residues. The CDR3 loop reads CASSQAPGVSETQYF. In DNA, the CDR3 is TGCGCCAGCAGCCAAGCCCCGGGAGTCAGTGAGACCCAGTACTTC.

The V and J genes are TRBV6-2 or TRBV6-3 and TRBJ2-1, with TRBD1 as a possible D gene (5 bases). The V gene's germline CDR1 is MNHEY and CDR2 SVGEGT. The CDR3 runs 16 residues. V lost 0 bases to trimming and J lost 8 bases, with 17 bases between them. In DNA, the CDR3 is TGTGCCAGCAGTTACTCAGTTACTGGGGCTAGGGATGAGCAGTTCTTC. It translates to CASSYSVTGARDEQFF.

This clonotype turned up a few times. The CDR3 DNA reads TGTGCCAGCAGCCCGGGAGGGACCGGGACCACTTCCTACGAGCAGTACTTC. The encoded protein is CASSPGGTGTTSYEQYF. The chain is built from TRBV4-2 and TRBJ2-7; 8 bases agree with TRBD2. Germline V gives CDR1 LGHNA, CDR2 YNFKEQ. This CDR3 is 17 amino acids long. V was pared by 4 bases and J by 1 base, with 12 bases of the junction left unmatched.

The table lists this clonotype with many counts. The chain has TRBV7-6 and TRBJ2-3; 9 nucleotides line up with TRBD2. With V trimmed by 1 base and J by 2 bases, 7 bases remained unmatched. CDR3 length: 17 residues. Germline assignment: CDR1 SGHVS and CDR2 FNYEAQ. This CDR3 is CASSLEASGIPTDTQYF. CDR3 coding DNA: TGTGCCAGCAGCTTAGAAGCTAGCGGGATTCCCACAGATACGCAGTATTTT.

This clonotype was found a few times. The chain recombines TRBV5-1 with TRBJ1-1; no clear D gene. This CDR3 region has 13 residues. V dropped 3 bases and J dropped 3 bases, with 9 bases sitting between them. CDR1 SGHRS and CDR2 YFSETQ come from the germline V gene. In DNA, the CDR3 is TGCGCCAGCAGCTCGTCTTGGGACACTGAAGCTTTCTTT. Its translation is CASSSSWDTEAFF. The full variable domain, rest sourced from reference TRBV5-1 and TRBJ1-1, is KAGVTQTPRYLIKTRGQQVTLSCSPISGHRSVSWYQQTPGQGLQFLFEYFSETQRNKGNFPGRFSGRQFSNSRSEMNVSTLELGDSALYLCASSSSWDTEAFFGQGTRLTVV.

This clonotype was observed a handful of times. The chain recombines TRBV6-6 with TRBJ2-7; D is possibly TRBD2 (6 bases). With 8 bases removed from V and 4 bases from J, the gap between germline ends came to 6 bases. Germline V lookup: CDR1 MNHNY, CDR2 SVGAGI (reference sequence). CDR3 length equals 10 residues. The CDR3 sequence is CASGTYEQYF. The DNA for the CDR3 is TGTGCCAGCGGGACTTACGAGCAGTACTTC.

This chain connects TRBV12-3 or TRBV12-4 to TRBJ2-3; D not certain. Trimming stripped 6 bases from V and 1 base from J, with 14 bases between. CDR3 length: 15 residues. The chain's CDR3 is CASRTDTAGTDTQYF. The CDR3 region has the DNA TGTGCCAGCAGAACCGACACGGCTGGCACAGATACGCAGTATTTT.

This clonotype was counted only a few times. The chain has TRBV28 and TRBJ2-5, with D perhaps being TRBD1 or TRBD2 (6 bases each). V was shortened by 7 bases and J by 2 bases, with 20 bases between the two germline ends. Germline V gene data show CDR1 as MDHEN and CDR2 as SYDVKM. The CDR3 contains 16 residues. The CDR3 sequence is CASKMGAEGVQETQYF. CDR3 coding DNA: TGTGCCAGCAAAATGGGCGCGGAGGGGGTACAAGAGACCCAGTACTTC.

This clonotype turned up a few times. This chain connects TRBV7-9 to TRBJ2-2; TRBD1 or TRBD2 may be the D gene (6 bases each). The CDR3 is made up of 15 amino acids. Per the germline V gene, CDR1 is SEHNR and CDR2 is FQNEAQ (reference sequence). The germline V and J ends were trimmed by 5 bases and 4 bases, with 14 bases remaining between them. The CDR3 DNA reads TGTGCCAGCAGCCGGGGGCTGCCGCGCACCGGGGAGCTGTTTTTT. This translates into CASSRGLPRTGELFF. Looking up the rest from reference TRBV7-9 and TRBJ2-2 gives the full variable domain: DTGVSQNPRHKITKRGQNVTFRCDPISEHNRLYWYRQTLGQGPEFLTYFQNEAQLEKSRLLSDRFSAERPKGSFSTLEIQRTEQGDSAMYLCASSRGLPRTGELFFGEGSRLTVL.

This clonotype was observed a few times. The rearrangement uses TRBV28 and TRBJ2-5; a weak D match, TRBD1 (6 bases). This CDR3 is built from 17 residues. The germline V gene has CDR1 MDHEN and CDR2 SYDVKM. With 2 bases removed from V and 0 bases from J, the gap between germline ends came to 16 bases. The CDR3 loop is CASSLTPGTPNQETQYF. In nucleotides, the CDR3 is TGTGCCAGCAGTTTAACACCCGGGACACCGAACCAAGAGACCCAGTACTTC.

In DNA, the CDR3 is TGCGCCAGCAGCCAAGATCTCTCCCGCGGACAGCTAAAAAGGAATGAGCAGTTCTTC. This encodes CASSQDLSRGQLKRNEQFF. The genes are TRBV4-1 and TRBJ2-1, with D perhaps matching TRBD1 (6 bases). V was cut by 0 bases and J by 7 bases, with 25 bases left in between. The germline gives CDR1 MGHRA, CDR2 YSYEKL. The CDR3 loop spans 19 amino acids.

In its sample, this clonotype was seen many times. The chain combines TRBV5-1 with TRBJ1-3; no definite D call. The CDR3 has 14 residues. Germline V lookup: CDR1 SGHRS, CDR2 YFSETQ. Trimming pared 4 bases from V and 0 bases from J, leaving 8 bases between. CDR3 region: CASSVDNSGNTIYF. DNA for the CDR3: TGCGCCAGCAGCGTTGACAACTCTGGAAACACCATATATTTT.

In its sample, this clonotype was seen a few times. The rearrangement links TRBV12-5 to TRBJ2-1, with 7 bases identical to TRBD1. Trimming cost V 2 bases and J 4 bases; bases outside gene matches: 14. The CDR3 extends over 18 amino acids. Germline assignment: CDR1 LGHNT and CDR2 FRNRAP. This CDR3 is CASGLRPLGQTAYNEQFF. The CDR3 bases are TGTGCTAGTGGTTTGAGGCCTTTGGGACAGACCGCATACAATGAGCAGTTCTTC.

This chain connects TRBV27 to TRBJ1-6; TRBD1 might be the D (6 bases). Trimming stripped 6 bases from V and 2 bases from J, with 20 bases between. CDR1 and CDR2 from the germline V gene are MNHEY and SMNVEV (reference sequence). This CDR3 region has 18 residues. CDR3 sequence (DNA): TGTGCCAGCAGCCCAACCCTTATACAGGGAACCTATAATTCACCCCTCCACTTT. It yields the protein CASSPTLIQGTYNSPLHF.

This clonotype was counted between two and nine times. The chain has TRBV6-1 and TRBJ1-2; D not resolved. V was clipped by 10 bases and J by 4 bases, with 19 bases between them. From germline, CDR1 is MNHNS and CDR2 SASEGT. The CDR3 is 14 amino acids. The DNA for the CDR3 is TGTGCCACCCCCAGCACGAAAACCGGCTATGGCTACACCTTC. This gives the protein CATPSTKTGYGYTF.

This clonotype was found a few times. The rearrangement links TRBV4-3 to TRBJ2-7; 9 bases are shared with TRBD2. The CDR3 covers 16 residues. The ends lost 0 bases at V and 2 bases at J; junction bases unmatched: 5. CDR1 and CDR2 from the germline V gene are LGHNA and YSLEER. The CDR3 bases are TGCGCCAGCAGCCAAGATCCCGCGGGAGGGACCTACGAGCAGTACTTC. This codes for CASSQDPAGGTYEQYF.

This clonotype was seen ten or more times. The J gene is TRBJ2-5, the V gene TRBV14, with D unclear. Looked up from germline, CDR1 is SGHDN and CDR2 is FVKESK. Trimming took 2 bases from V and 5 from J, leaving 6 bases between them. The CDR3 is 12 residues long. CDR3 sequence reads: CASSQLGETQYF. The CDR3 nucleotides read TGTGCCAGCAGCCAATTAGGGGAGACCCAGTACTTC.

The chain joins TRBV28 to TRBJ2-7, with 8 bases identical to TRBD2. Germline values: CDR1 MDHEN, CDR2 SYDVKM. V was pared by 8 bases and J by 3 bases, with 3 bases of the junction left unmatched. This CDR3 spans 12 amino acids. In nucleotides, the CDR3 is TGTGCCAGCGGCCGGGAGGGCTACGAGCAGTACTTC. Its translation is CASGREGYEQYF.

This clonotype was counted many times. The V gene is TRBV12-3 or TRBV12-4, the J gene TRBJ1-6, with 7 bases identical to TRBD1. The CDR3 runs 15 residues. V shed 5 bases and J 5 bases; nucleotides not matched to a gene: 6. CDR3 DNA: TGTGCCAGCAGTCCTACCGGGACAGATAATTCACCCCTCCACTTT. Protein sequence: CASSPTGTDNSPLHF.

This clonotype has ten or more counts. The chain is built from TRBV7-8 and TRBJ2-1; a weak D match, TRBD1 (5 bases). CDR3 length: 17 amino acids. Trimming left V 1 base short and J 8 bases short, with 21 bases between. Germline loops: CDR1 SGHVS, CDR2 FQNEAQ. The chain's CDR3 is CASSLEGLRVDSDEQFF. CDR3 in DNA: TGTGCCAGCAGCTTAGAGGGGCTGCGAGTCGATTCCGATGAGCAGTTCTTC.

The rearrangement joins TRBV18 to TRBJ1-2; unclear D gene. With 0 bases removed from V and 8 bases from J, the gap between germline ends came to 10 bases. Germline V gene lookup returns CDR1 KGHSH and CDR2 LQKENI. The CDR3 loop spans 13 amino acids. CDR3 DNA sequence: TGTGCCAGCTCACCACCGGGGAAAGGAGGCTACACCTTC. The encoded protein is CASSPPGKGGYTF.

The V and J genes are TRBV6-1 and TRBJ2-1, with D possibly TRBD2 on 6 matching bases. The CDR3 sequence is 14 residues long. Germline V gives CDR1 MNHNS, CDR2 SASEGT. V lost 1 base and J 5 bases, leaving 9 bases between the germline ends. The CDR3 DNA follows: TGTGCCAGCAGTGAAGACGCGGGACACAATGAGCAGTTCTTC. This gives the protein CASSEDAGHNEQFF.

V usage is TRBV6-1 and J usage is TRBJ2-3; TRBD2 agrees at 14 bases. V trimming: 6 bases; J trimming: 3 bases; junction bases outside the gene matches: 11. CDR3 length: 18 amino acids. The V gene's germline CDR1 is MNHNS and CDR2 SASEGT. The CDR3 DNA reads TGTGCCAGCAGACTGACTAGCGGGGGGGCGCTGAGTACAGATACGCAGTATTTT. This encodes CASRLTSGGALSTDTQYF.

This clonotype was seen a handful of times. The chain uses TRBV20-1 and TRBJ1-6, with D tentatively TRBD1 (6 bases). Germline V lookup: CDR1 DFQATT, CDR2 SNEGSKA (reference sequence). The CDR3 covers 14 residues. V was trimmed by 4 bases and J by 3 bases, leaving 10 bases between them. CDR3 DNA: TGCAGTGCTACCGGACAGAGCTATAATTCACCCCTCCACTTT. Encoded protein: CSATGQSYNSPLHF.

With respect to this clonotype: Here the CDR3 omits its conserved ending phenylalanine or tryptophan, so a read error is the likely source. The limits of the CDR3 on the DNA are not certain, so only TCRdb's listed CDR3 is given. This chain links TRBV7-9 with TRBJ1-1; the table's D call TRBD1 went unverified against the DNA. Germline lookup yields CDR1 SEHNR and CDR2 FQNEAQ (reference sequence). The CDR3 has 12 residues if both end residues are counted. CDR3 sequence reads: CASSQGLRQGSI.

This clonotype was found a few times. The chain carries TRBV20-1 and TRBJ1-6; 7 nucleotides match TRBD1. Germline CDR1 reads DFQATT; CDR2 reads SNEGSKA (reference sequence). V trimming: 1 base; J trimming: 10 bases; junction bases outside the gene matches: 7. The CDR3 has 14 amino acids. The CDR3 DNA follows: TGCAGTGCTAGAGCGACAGGGCCCAGGTCACCCCTCCACTTT. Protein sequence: CSARATGPRSPLHF.

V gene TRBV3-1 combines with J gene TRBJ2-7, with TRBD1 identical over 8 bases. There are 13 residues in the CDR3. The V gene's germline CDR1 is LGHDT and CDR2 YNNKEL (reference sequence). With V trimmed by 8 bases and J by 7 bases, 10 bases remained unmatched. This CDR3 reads CASGDRGLGEQYF. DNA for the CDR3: TGTGCCAGCGGAGACAGGGGTCTGGGGGAGCAGTACTTC.